This is a list of T cell receptor beta chains from one sample in a study of CD8 T cells in ankylosing spondylitis. TCRdb itself ran the 5' RACE reads through MiXCR, one entry per CDR3 protein. The sample shows 650,000 to 800,000 distinct CDR3 sequences, 15% to 20% of them seen only once. The sequencing input was blood, either unsorted or a sorted T cell fraction (not recorded which). The receptors originated from a male donor with ankylosing spondylitis. CDR3s include the opening cysteine and the closing phenylalanine or tryptophan. The D gene is left open where the match is weak. Size is omitted from some rows. Given values are once, few, many or a class for expanded clones.

len: 13
v_gene: TRBV7-3
d_gene: -
abundance: many
j_gene: TRBJ1-1
CDR3aa: CASRSPGETEAFF
CDR3nt: TGTGCCAGCAGAAGTCCGGGTGAGACTGAAGCTTTCTTT

len: 15
v_gene: TRBV7-2
d_gene: -
abundance: few
j_gene: TRBJ2-7
CDR3aa: CASSYSSGTDYEQYF
CDR3nt: TGTGCCAGCAGCTACAGTAGCGGTACTGACTACGAGCAGTACTTC

len: 14
v_gene: TRBV5-1
d_gene: -
abundance: many
j_gene: TRBJ2-2
CDR3aa: CASSESVDTGELFF
CDR3nt: TGCGCCAGCAGCGAATCTGTGGACACCGGGGAGCTGTTTTTT

len: 14
v_gene: TRBV7-9
d_gene: TRBD1
abundance: -
j_gene: TRBJ2-4
CDR3aa: CASSPDRVKNIQYF
CDR3nt: TGTGCCAGCAGCCCAGACAGGGTGAAAAACATTCAGTACTTC

len: 15
v_gene: TRBV6-2/TRBV6-3
d_gene: -
abundance: many
j_gene: TRBJ2-2
CDR3aa: CASTPRGAGTGELFF
CDR3nt: TGTGCCAGCACCCCCCGTGGCGCTGGCACCGGGGAGCTGTTTTTT

len: 13
v_gene: TRBV2
d_gene: -
abundance: -
j_gene: TRBJ1-1
CDR3aa: CASSGSRDTEAFF
CDR3nt: TGTGCCAGCAGTGGGTCCAGGGACACTGAAGCTTTCTTT

len: 14
v_gene: TRBV4-1
d_gene: -
abundance: few
j_gene: TRBJ2-5
CDR3aa: CASSQGLGAETQYF
CDR3nt: TGCGCCAGCAGCCAAGGACTGGGGGCGGAGACCCAGTACTTC

len: 13
v_gene: TRBV5-1
d_gene: -
abundance: few
j_gene: TRBJ1-2
CDR3aa: CASSSSFNYGYTF
CDR3nt: TGCGCCAGCAGCTCCTCTTTTAACTATGGCTACACCTTC

len: 15
v_gene: TRBV9
d_gene: TRBD1
abundance: few
j_gene: TRBJ2-7
CDR3aa: CASSEGQGVSYEQYF
CDR3nt: TGTGCCAGCAGCGAGGGACAGGGGGTCTCCTACGAGCAGTACTTC

len: 14
v_gene: TRBV3-1
d_gene: -
abundance: few
j_gene: TRBJ2-7
CDR3aa: CASSAGTPSLKQYF
CDR3nt: TGTGCCAGCAGTGCCGGGACACCTTCCCTCAAGCAGTACTTC

len: 13
v_gene: TRBV9
d_gene: -
abundance: few
j_gene: TRBJ2-1
CDR3aa: CASSARTPGEQFF
CDR3nt: TGTGCCAGCAGCGCCCGGACGCCGGGAGAGCAGTTCTTC

len: 16
v_gene: TRBV18
d_gene: -
abundance: many
j_gene: TRBJ2-7
CDR3aa: CASSPEGPTTSYEQYF
CDR3nt: TGTGCCAGCTCACCGGAGGGACCTACCACCTCCTACGAGCAGTACTTC

len: 15
v_gene: TRBV7-9
d_gene: -
abundance: -
j_gene: TRBJ2-1
CDR3aa: CASSKDRGRSNEQFF
CDR3nt: TGTGCCAGCTCAAAGGATCGAGGGAGGTCGAATGAGCAGTTCTTC

len: 15
v_gene: TRBV9
d_gene: -
abundance: few
j_gene: TRBJ1-1
CDR3aa: CASSTPPVMNTEAFF
CDR3nt: TGTGCCAGCAGCACCCCCCCGGTGATGAACACTGAAGCTTTCTTT

len: 16
v_gene: TRBV4-2
d_gene: -
abundance: -
j_gene: TRBJ2-4
CDR3aa: CASSQDRLAPKNIQYF
CDR3nt: TGTGCCAGCAGCCAAGATCGGCTAGCGCCCAAAAACATTCAGTACTTC

len: 14
v_gene: TRBV29-1
d_gene: TRBD2
abundance: many
j_gene: TRBJ2-3
CDR3aa: CSVSLAGAEDTQYF
CDR3nt: TGCAGCGTTTCTCTAGCGGGAGCGGAAGATACGCAGTATTTT

len: 14
v_gene: TRBV4-1
d_gene: TRBD1
abundance: -
j_gene: TRBJ2-1
CDR3aa: CASSFGQGAWEQFF
CDR3nt: TGCGCCAGCAGCTTCGGACAGGGGGCGTGGGAGCAGTTCTTC

len: 16
v_gene: TRBV20-1
d_gene: TRBD1
abundance: -
j_gene: TRBJ1-6
CDR3aa: CSTRPNRGSYNSPLHF
CDR3nt: TGCAGTACTAGACCTAACAGGGGGTCCTATAATTCACCCCTCCACTTT

len: 10
v_gene: TRBV2
d_gene: -
abundance: many
j_gene: TRBJ2-1
CDR3aa: CASSDNEQFF
CDR3nt: TGTGCCAGCAGTGACAATGAGCAGTTCTTC

len: 15
v_gene: TRBV2
d_gene: -
abundance: -
j_gene: TRBJ2-2
CDR3aa: CASRAVGVGTGELFF
CDR3nt: TGTGCCAGCAGAGCCGTAGGGGTTGGCACCGGGGAGCTGTTTTTT

len: 12
v_gene: TRBV27
d_gene: -
abundance: -
j_gene: TRBJ2-1
CDR3aa: CASSLPDHEQFF
CDR3nt: TGTGCCAGCAGTTTACCCGACCATGAGCAGTTCTTC

len: 14
v_gene: TRBV2
d_gene: -
abundance: -
j_gene: TRBJ1-5
CDR3aa: CASSEWVGNQPQHF
CDR3nt: TGTGCCAGCAGTGAATGGGTCGGGAATCAGCCCCAGCATTTT

len: 14
v_gene: TRBV14
d_gene: TRBD2
abundance: -
j_gene: TRBJ2-1
CDR3aa: CASSREGPYNEQFF
CDR3nt: TGTGCCAGCAGCCGGGAGGGCCCCTACAATGAGCAGTTCTTC

len: 15
v_gene: TRBV5-1
d_gene: TRBD2
abundance: -
j_gene: TRBJ2-1
CDR3aa: CASYVLAGDSHEQFF
CDR3nt: TGCGCCAGCTACGTCCTAGCGGGAGATTCCCATGAGCAGTTCTTC

len: 13
v_gene: TRBV12-3/TRBV12-4
d_gene: -
abundance: many
j_gene: TRBJ1-1
CDR3aa: CASSLAQGLEAFF
CDR3nt: TGTGCCAGCAGTTTAGCACAGGGTCTTGAAGCTTTCTTT

len: 15
v_gene: TRBV5-1
d_gene: -
abundance: -
j_gene: TRBJ2-2
CDR3aa: CASSLGPGTTGELFF
CDR3nt: TGCGCCAGCAGCTTAGGGCCAGGGACCACCGGGGAGCTGTTTTTT

len: 18
v_gene: TRBV6-5
d_gene: TRBD2
abundance: few
j_gene: TRBJ2-3
CDR3aa: CASSYSIAGGPPTDTQYF
CDR3nt: TGTGCCAGCAGTTACTCGATTGCGGGGGGCCCTCCCACAGATACGCAGTATTTT

len: 15
v_gene: TRBV5-1
d_gene: -
abundance: few
j_gene: TRBJ2-3
CDR3aa: CASSLDPGVGDTQYF
CDR3nt: TGCGCCAGCAGCTTGGACCCGGGGGTCGGAGATACGCAGTATTTT

len: 15
v_gene: TRBV12-3/TRBV12-4
d_gene: -
abundance: few
j_gene: TRBJ2-7
CDR3aa: CASSLRPPGNYEQYF
CDR3nt: TGTGCCAGCAGTTTAAGGCCTCCGGGCAACTACGAGCAGTACTTC

len: 14
v_gene: TRBV18
d_gene: -
abundance: -
j_gene: TRBJ2-5
CDR3aa: CASSPRSKQETQYF
CDR3nt: TGTGCCAGCTCACCACGGAGTAAACAAGAGACCCAGTACTTC

len: 18
v_gene: TRBV12-3/TRBV12-4
d_gene: TRBD2
abundance: -
j_gene: TRBJ2-2
CDR3aa: CASTLQIGGGANTGELFF
CDR3nt: TGTGCCAGCACTCTGCAGATCGGCGGGGGTGCTAACACCGGGGAGCTGTTTTTT

len: 14
v_gene: TRBV15
d_gene: TRBD2
abundance: few
j_gene: TRBJ2-5
CDR3aa: CATSWNGGRETQYF
CDR3nt: TGTGCCACCAGCTGGAATGGCGGGAGGGAGACCCAGTACTTC

len: 18
v_gene: TRBV28
d_gene: -
abundance: -
j_gene: TRBJ2-5
CDR3aa: CASGASGTPRDAQETQYF
CDR3nt: TGTGCCAGCGGGGCTTCCGGGACCCCCAGAGATGCACAAGAGACCCAGTACTTC

len: 15
v_gene: TRBV10-3
d_gene: -
abundance: -
j_gene: TRBJ2-3
CDR3aa: CAISSGSSSTDTQYF
CDR3nt: TGTGCCATCAGTTCAGGGTCTTCTAGCACAGATACGCAGTATTTT

len: 15
v_gene: TRBV20-1
d_gene: -
abundance: -
j_gene: TRBJ2-2
CDR3aa: CSAYIAAANTGELFF
CDR3nt: TGCAGTGCTTACATAGCGGCAGCGAACACCGGGGAGCTGTTTTTT

len: 15
v_gene: TRBV7-9
d_gene: -
abundance: -
j_gene: TRBJ1-1
CDR3aa: CASSAARGRNTEAFF
CDR3nt: TGTGCCAGCAGCGCCGCCCGGGGCCGGAACACTGAAGCTTTCTTT

len: 16
v_gene: TRBV7-9
d_gene: -
abundance: many
j_gene: TRBJ1-5
CDR3aa: CASSLGQNDADQPQHF
CDR3nt: TGTGCCAGCAGCTTAGGCCAGAATGACGCGGATCAGCCCCAGCATTTT

len: 13
v_gene: TRBV20-1
d_gene: TRBD1
abundance: many
j_gene: TRBJ1-1
CDR3aa: CSAYDRGPTEAFF
CDR3nt: TGCAGTGCTTATGACAGGGGGCCCACTGAAGCTTTCTTT

len: 13
v_gene: TRBV4-1
d_gene: -
abundance: few
j_gene: TRBJ2-7
CDR3aa: CASSPWDSYEQYF
CDR3nt: TGCGCCAGCAGCCCCTGGGACTCCTACGAGCAGTACTTC

len: 15
v_gene: TRBV19
d_gene: -
abundance: -
j_gene: TRBJ2-7
CDR3aa: CASSIGTHSSYEQYF
CDR3nt: TGTGCCAGTAGTATAGGGACTCACAGCTCCTACGAGCAGTACTTC

len: 13
v_gene: TRBV20-1
d_gene: -
abundance: few
j_gene: TRBJ1-2
CDR3aa: CSARFSGRSGYTF
CDR3nt: TGCAGTGCTAGATTTTCAGGGCGGTCTGGCTACACCTTC

len: 15
v_gene: TRBV7-9
d_gene: TRBD1
abundance: -
j_gene: TRBJ1-1
CDR3aa: CASSPRGQGRTEAFF
CDR3nt: TGTGCCAGCAGCCCCCGCGGACAGGGTCGGACTGAAGCTTTCTTT

len: 15
v_gene: TRBV5-8
d_gene: -
abundance: -
j_gene: TRBJ1-2
CDR3aa: CATKLRGGPSYGYTF
CDR3nt: TGTGCCACCAAACTTCGAGGGGGGCCTAGCTATGGCTACACCTTC

len: 14
v_gene: TRBV6-1
d_gene: -
abundance: -
j_gene: TRBJ1-2
CDR3aa: CASSEGIVNYGYTF
CDR3nt: TGTGCCAGCAGTGAGGGTATTGTGAACTATGGCTACACCTTC

len: 14
v_gene: TRBV6-1
d_gene: -
abundance: -
j_gene: TRBJ1-4
CDR3aa: CASSRLGLGEKLFF
CDR3nt: TGTGCCAGCTCCAGGCTGGGTTTGGGCGAAAAACTGTTTTTT

len: 17
v_gene: TRBV28
d_gene: -
abundance: many
j_gene: TRBJ1-2
CDR3aa: CASSLRVLERAPAGYTF
CDR3nt: TGTGCCAGCAGCCTCAGGGTCTTGGAGCGGGCCCCGGCCGGCTACACCTTC

len: 15
v_gene: TRBV15
d_gene: TRBD1
abundance: few
j_gene: TRBJ2-1
CDR3aa: CATSKGQGSYNEQFF
CDR3nt: TGTGCCACCAGCAAGGGACAGGGCTCCTACAATGAGCAGTTCTTC

len: 17
v_gene: TRBV4-1
d_gene: -
abundance: -
j_gene: TRBJ1-6
CDR3aa: CASSQVPQGSYNSPLHF
CDR3nt: TGCGCCAGCAGCCAAGTGCCCCAGGGATCCTATAATTCACCCCTCCACTTT

len: 12
v_gene: TRBV7-8
d_gene: -
abundance: -
j_gene: TRBJ2-1
CDR3aa: CASSLTAETQFF
CDR3nt: TGTGCCAGCAGCTTAACGGCGGAGACACAGTTCTTC

len: 17
v_gene: TRBV6-5
d_gene: -
abundance: -
j_gene: TRBJ2-3
CDR3aa: CASSYGMGAAGTDTQYF
CDR3nt: TGTGCCAGCAGTTACGGTATGGGAGCTGCCGGCACAGATACGCAGTATTTT

len: 12
v_gene: TRBV12-3/TRBV12-4
d_gene: -
abundance: -
j_gene: TRBJ1-1
CDR3aa: CTSSLRGVEAFF
CDR3nt: TGTACCAGCAGTTTAAGGGGCGTCGAAGCTTTCTTT

len: 13
v_gene: TRBV20-1
d_gene: -
abundance: -
j_gene: TRBJ2-2
CDR3aa: CSAGDPNTGELFF
CDR3nt: TGCAGTGCTGGGGACCCGAACACCGGGGAGCTGTTTTTT

len: 15
v_gene: TRBV5-1
d_gene: -
abundance: few
j_gene: TRBJ2-5
CDR3aa: CASRWGSGGEETQYF
CDR3nt: TGCGCCAGCAGATGGGGGTCTGGGGGCGAGGAGACCCAGTACTTC